This T cell receptor beta chain came from a study of T cells in Graves' hyperthyroidism and ophthalmopathy. The CDR3 contains 13 residues. Germline V gene sequence: CDR1 DFQATT, CDR2 SNEGSKA (reference sequence). Losses at the gene ends were 5 bases for V and 2 bases for J; bases not matched to a gene: 6. Notes on the study in general: Ophthalmopathy was identified by the model a median approximately 6.9 months ahead of onset.

The sample holds many counts of this clonotype. Its antigen is currently unknown. TCR beta CDR3 regions were amplified from RNA transcripts. The TCR CDR3 was amplified in a first-round RT-PCR using the HTBI primer set. TCRdb passed the multiplex PCR reads through MiXCR, listing each CDR3 protein once. The profile covers hundreds of thousands of distinct CDR3 sequences, with 14% appearing a single time and more than 11% taken by the ten largest. The genes are TRBV20-1 and TRBJ2-7; 7 bases fit TRBD1. The clonotype comes from a middle-aged woman with Graves' hyperthyroidism. Material for sequencing was blood. In DNA form, the CDR3 reads TGCAGTGCTCATGGACAGGCCCCCTACGAGCAGTACTTC. Translating it yields CSAHGQAPYEQYF.